The T cell receptor (beta chain) under discussion was sequenced for a study of blood T cell repertoires in COVID-19. The overall study: There were acute and convalescent COVID-19 samples, and they came from the United States, Italy and Spain.

The J segment lost 6 bases and the V segment lost 0 bases, leaving 6 bases of the junction unmatched. The CDR3 sequence is 16 residues long. The V gene's germline CDR1 is SGDLS and CDR2 YYNGEE. In the study's own analysis: The authors estimated nucleated cell counts from reference gene primer amplification. Sequenced by immunoSEQ multiplex PCR; TCRdb stores in-frame clones only, minus some. V and J calls plus clone size are reproduced from that table; the DNA served to infer D and trimming. This sample carries approximately 150,000 clones, approximately 88% of them seen once, and the ten largest clones take around 1.4%.

Material for sequencing was peripheral blood. The sequence came from a man between 60 and 75 years old with acute or convalescent COVID-19. This sequence joins TRBV9 and TRBJ1-4, with 9 bases lining up with TRBD1. CDR3 nucleotide sequence: TGTGCCAGCAGCGTAGACGGGACAGGGATGTATGAAAAACTGTTTTTT. Its protein is CASSVDGTGMYEKLFF.